This T cell receptor (beta chain) was observed in a study of T cells in Graves' hyperthyroidism and ophthalmopathy (dated by TCRdb to the late 2010s). For the wider study: Peripheral blood samples were taken at initial diagnosis, before any treatment was given. TCR V-J signatures able to tell the groups apart were searched for in a discovery cohort of approximately 95 patients, of whom approximately 40 had Graves' ophthalmopathy and around 58 had stable Graves' hyperthyroidism. Prospective prediction of ophthalmopathy was tested in an independent validation cohort consisting of 18 hyperthyroidism patients and more than 15 patients who later progressed to ophthalmopathy. For training and testing, the 100 or so patients in the discovery cohort were randomly divided in a 7:3 ratio. Thyroid tissue and blood T-cell repertoires from several Graves' hyperthyroidism patients were also compared in the study. Once sampling was done, hyperthyroidism patients were given methimazole at a starting dose of 30 mg daily, whereas ophthalmopathy patients were given high-dose intravenous methylprednisolone. The paper describes TCR Vbeta CDR3 sequencing of some 130 peripheral blood samples, made up of about 40 ophthalmopathy patients, 70 to 80 hyperthyroidism patients and 17 progressor patients.

The research as a whole found: A 13 V-J signature model separated ophthalmopathy from stable hyperthyroidism, with approximately 87% sensitivity and roughly 81% specificity in cross-validation and 80%/75% in testing. During validation, the model predicted progression to ophthalmopathy a median of roughly six months ahead of onset, with more than 60% sensitivity and around 72% specificity. Most expanded thyroid clonotypes (frequency above 0.001) were also detected in blood, suggesting blood repertoires may reflect thyroid immune responses. No statistical method was used to set the sample size in advance, and investigators knew the group allocation.

The CDR3 covers 11 residues, taking in both the cysteine and the phenylalanine. Only the CDR3 DNA is retained, 33 bases long and in frame from the first base. At the junction V is shortened by 2 bases and J by 4 bases, with 6 bases in between. The CDR1 and CDR2 encoded by the germline V gene (reference sequence) are DFQATT and SNEGSKA. The TCR beta CDR3 regions were amplified from RNA transcripts. The TCR CDR3 was subjected to a first round of RT-PCR using the HTBI primer set and the Qiagen OneStep RT-PCR kit. A second multiplex PCR round built the libraries, followed by size selection and purification. Libraries were sequenced paired-end with 100 bp reads on an Illumina HiSeq2000. Per the authors' processing: SOAPnuke was used to process the raw data, throwing out any read that contained adapters or uncalled bases, had a mean Phred below 15, or lacked an exact constant-primer or identifier match. COPE v1.2.5 was used to merge high-quality paired reads, and clonotypes were defined as unique nucleotide sequences. MiTCR v1.1 was used to align clonotypes to the IMGT TRBV, TRBD and TRBJ reference segments. The analysis was restricted to V-J combinations with a frequency above 0.0001, which together covered about 99% of the repertoires. A TCS score was defined as the ratio of F50 (clonal expansion) to E x V (chaos), with BLOSUM62-based TCRdist applied between CDR3 peptides within each V-J. Welch's t-statistics and random forest reduced just over 500 V-J features to 13, which were used in a naive Bayes classifier (R e1071). The raw public data were reprocessed by TCRdb itself: fastp quality trimming at Q25, MiXCR clonotype calling, in-frame beta chains only. All rows with the same CDR3 protein become a single entry with the most common DNA and genes. TCRdb's processing, not the authors' own work, is the source of the V and J calls. The table for this sample lists a few hundred thousand distinct CDR3 sequences; 15% to 18% of them were counted only once. The ten largest account for about 7% of the sample.

A patient counted as having stable Graves' hyperthyroidism if no progression to ophthalmopathy occurred over 18 months of follow-up. Hyperthyroidism patients were newly diagnosed, with disease duration under 2 months, and aged 18 to 65 years. Any patient with an uncontrolled infection, another autoimmune disease, pregnancy or lactation was excluded. Diagnoses relied on clinical symptoms, serum thyroxine and TRAb, thyroid ultrasound and orbital computed tomography. PBMCs were separated from 10 ml of fresh peripheral blood using Ficoll-Paque density gradient centrifugation. Total RNA was extracted using Trizol reagent, and RNA quality was assessed on an Agilent 2100 Bioanalyzer. This clonotype was seen ten or more times. Its recognized antigen is unknown. Per-base qualities were not stored, and no clone one base away is much larger.

The clonotype was recovered from a woman aged 25 to 45 with Graves' hyperthyroidism. The sequence links TRBV20-1 to TRBJ2-7; the D gene is unclear. The sequenced sample consisted of blood. The sequence in DNA is TGCAGTGCTAGAAGCGCGTACGAGCAGTACTTC. Its protein product is CSARSAYEQYF.